Shown below are 27 T cell receptor beta chains from a single sample sequenced in a study of chemoradiotherapy in HPV16-positive cancers. This table comes from immunoSEQ multiplex PCR, and its TCRdb copy is limited to in-frame clones, with some not included. This table holds approximately 20,000 clones, around 90% found once. Sequencing was performed on blood, taken from a patient who underwent chemoradiotherapy. These receptors came from a human donor with HPV-associated anogenital cancer.

As for this clone: Other DNA sequences of this sample code for an identical CDR3. This chain uses TRBV7-9 with TRBJ2-7, with 7 bases aligning to TRBD1. CDR3 length equals 12 residues. Looked up from germline, CDR1 is SEHNR and CDR2 is FQNEAQ (reference sequence). The CDR3 DNA follows: TGTGCCAGCAGCTTAGACAGGGGCGAGCAGTATGTC. This translates into CASSLDRGEQYV.

This chain links TRBV11-2 with TRBJ2-4; no reliable D call. Germline V CDR1 and CDR2: SGHAT, FQNNGV. The CDR3 is 16 amino acids. Trimming shortened V by 5 bases and J by 2 bases, and 16 bases separated the two germline ends. The CDR3 coding sequence is TGTGCCAGCAGCGCCCAGGCGGTTACGACCAAAAACATTCAGTACTTC. It encodes CASSAQAVTTKNIQYF.

This chain joins TRBV5-1 and TRBJ1-1; 9 nucleotides match TRBD1. This CDR3 contains 15 residues. The V and J ends lost 4 bases and 3 bases, in that order; junction bases with no gene match: 7. The germline V gene has CDR1 SGHRS and CDR2 YFSETQ. CDR3 DNA: TGCGCCAGCAGCCCCCGGGACAGGGCTTACACTGAAGCTTTCTTT. Protein: CASSPRDRAYTEAFF.

The rearrangement joins TRBV4-1 to TRBJ2-7; D ambiguous. Trimming shortened V by 0 bases and J by 2 bases, and 11 bases separated the two germline ends. Germline CDR1 and CDR2: MGHRA and YSYEKL. The CDR3 is 15 amino acids. This CDR3 is CASSQDIGLAYEQYF. CDR3 coding DNA: TGCGCCAGCAGCCAAGATATAGGGTTAGCCTACGAGCAGTACTTC.

This chain joins TRBV7-2 and TRBJ2-2; 7 bases line up with TRBD1. V dropped 4 bases and J dropped 2; count of bases not matched to a gene: 7. This CDR3 comprises 16 residues. CDR1 is SGHTA, CDR2 FQGNSA, per germline. In DNA, the CDR3 is TGTGCCAGCAGCTCCGGGACAGCCTTAAACACCGGGGAGCTGTTTTTT. Translation gives CASSSGTALNTGELFF.

The chain combines TRBV7-3 with TRBJ1-3; possible D gene TRBD1, 6 bases. CDR3 size: 16 residues. Trimming pared 4 bases from V and 3 bases from J, leaving 16 bases between. Germline V gene data show CDR1 as SGHTA and CDR2 as FQGTGA. The DNA for the CDR3 is TGTGCCAGCAGCTCGAGCCGGGACACAGATGGAAACACCATATATTTT. Encoded protein: CASSSSRDTDGNTIYF.

The V gene is TRBV19, the J gene TRBJ1-5; weak D call: TRBD1 (6 bases). Between the trimmed V and J ends, which lost 5 bases and 1 base, there was a span of 15 bases. The CDR3 runs 16 residues. CDR1 is LNHDA, CDR2 SQIVND, per germline (reference sequence). The CDR3 region is CASSPLTRGSNQPQHF. CDR3 bases: TGTGCCAGTAGTCCTTTAACTAGGGGGAGCAATCAGCCCCAGCATTTT.

The V gene is TRBV5-6, the J gene TRBJ1-1; 7 bases agree with TRBD1. Trimming removed 2 bases from V and 3 bases from J; junction bases left unmatched: 4. The CDR3 length is 14 residues. Germline CDR1 and CDR2: SGHDT and YYEEEE. The CDR3 spells CASSFETGYTEAFF. CDR3 nucleotides: TGTGCCAGCAGCTTCGAGACAGGGTACACTGAAGCTTTCTTT.

V is TRBV19 and J is TRBJ1-2; 11 bases are a match to TRBD1. The CDR3 spans 14 residues. Trimming took 7 bases from V and 4 from J; bases not matched to a gene: 5. Per germline, CDR1 LNHDA and CDR2 SQIVND (reference sequence). The CDR3, as DNA: TGTGCCAGTAATCGGGACAGGGGGACCTATGGCTACACCTTC. This gives the protein CASNRDRGTYGYTF.

The chain has TRBV7-9 and TRBJ2-6; no clear D gene. Germline lookup yields CDR1 SEHNR and CDR2 FQNEAQ (reference sequence). V lost 6 bases, J lost 0 bases, and 21 bases lay in between. This CDR3 has 19 residues. The CDR3 loop is CASSRAIGAGRSGANVLTF. CDR3 nucleotide sequence: TGTGCCAGCAGTAGAGCTATCGGTGCCGGACGCTCTGGGGCCAACGTCCTGACTTTC.

In DNA, the CDR3 is TGTGCCAGCAGCCCGGGACAGGGAAGCACTGAAGCTTTCTTT. Translation: CASSPGQGSTEAFF. The genes are TRBV7-2 and TRBJ1-1, with 9 nucleotides matching TRBD1. Germline CDR1 reads SGHTA; CDR2 reads FQGNSA. Trimming removed 5 bases from V and 4 bases from J; junction bases left unmatched: 5. CDR3 length equals 14 residues. The full variable domain, in which reference TRBV7-2 and TRBJ1-1 provide the parts outside the CDR3, is GAGVSQSPSNKVTEKGKDVELRCDPISGHTALYWYRQSLGQGLEFLIYFQGNSAPDKSGLPSDRFSAERTGGSVSTLTIQRTQQEDSAVYLCASSPGQGSTEAFFGQGTRLTVV.

The rearrangement uses TRBV5-5 and TRBJ1-2, with a tentative D call TRBD1 (5 bases). Germline values: CDR1 SGHKS, CDR2 YYEKEE (reference sequence). V shed 3 bases and J shed 1 base, with 16 bases lying between them. The length of the CDR3 is 16 residues. Here the CDR3 reads CASSSTTGGNNYGYTF. CDR3 in DNA: TGTGCCAGCAGCTCCACGACCGGGGGGAATAACTATGGCTACACCTTC.

The J gene is TRBJ2-3, the V gene TRBV7-2, with 9 positions matching TRBD2. The V gene's germline CDR1 is SGHTA and CDR2 FQGNSA. The trim removed 1 base at V and 15 bases at J, leaving 11 bases unmatched. This CDR3 is built from 14 residues. CDR3 in DNA: TGTGCCAGCAGCTTAGTCTCGGCGGGGGGGCGGCGATATTTT. Protein: CASSLVSAGGRRYF.

The rearrangement links TRBV2 to TRBJ1-2; D is possibly TRBD1 (5 bases). CDR3 size: 12 residues. V dropped 4 bases and J dropped 4 bases, with 7 bases sitting between them. CDR1 and CDR2 from the germline V gene are SNHLY and FYNNEI. The DNA of the CDR3 is TGTGCCAGCAGTGGGGACGGCTATGGCTACACCTTC. As protein: CASSGDGYGYTF.

Concerning this clone itself: One junction end does not reproduce the germline sequence, and a read error may be involved. The genes are TRBV29-1 and TRBJ1-1; 7 bases align to TRBD1. Germline CDR1 reads SQVTM; CDR2 reads ANQGSEA. This CDR3 is 13 amino acids long. CDR3 coding DNA: TGCAGCGTAGAAGACAGGGCGGGCACTGAAGCTTTCTTT. Translation: CSVEDRAGTEAFF. The variable domain in full, completed from reference TRBV29-1 and TRBJ1-1, reads SAVISQKPSRDICQRGTSLTIQCQVDSQVTMMFWYRQQPGQSLTLIATANQGSEATYESGFVIDKFPISRPNLTFSTLTVSNMSPEDSSIYLCSVEDRAGTEAFFGQGTRLTVV.

The chain carries TRBV7-9 and TRBJ2-1; TRBD2 aligns across 7 bases. CDR1 is SEHNR, CDR2 FQNEAQ, per germline (reference sequence). This CDR3 spans 19 amino acids. Trimming cost V 6 bases and J 5 bases; bases outside gene matches: 22. CDR3 nucleotides: TGTGCCAGCAGTAATCCCGGGGGGACCACCCGGGACTTTCACAATGAGCAGTTCTTC. Translating gives CASSNPGGTTRDFHNEQFF.

V gene TRBV19 combines with J gene TRBJ1-5, with D possibly TRBD1 on 5 matching bases. V dropped 9 bases and J dropped 0 bases, with 15 bases sitting between them. Germline V lookup: CDR1 LNHDA, CDR2 SQIVND (reference sequence). There are 15 residues in the CDR3. The CDR3 bases are TGTGCCAGCACTTCGGCAGGACATAGCAATCAGCCCCAGCATTTT. This translates into CASTSAGHSNQPQHF.

This clone appeared once. The rearrangement joins TRBV2 to TRBJ1-1, with TRBD1 as a possible D gene (5 bases). V lost 2 bases, J lost 0 bases, and 10 bases lay in between. CDR3 length: 15 residues. Germline values: CDR1 SNHLY, CDR2 FYNNEI. In DNA, the CDR3 is TGTGCCAGCAGTGAAAGGGGCAGGGTGAACACTGAAGCTTTCTTT. It is translated as CASSERGRVNTEAFF.

A single count supports this clone. The rearrangement joins TRBV5-4 to TRBJ2-3; 7 positions match TRBD2. The CDR3 extends over 18 amino acids. Germline V gives CDR1 SGHNT, CDR2 YYREEE (reference sequence). V gave up 0 bases and J gave up 3 bases; unmatched junction bases: 13. In DNA, the CDR3 is TGTGCCAGCAGCTTGGGCCCTTTCGGACTAGTTCTAACAGATACGCAGTATTTT. Protein: CASSLGPFGLVLTDTQYF.

The V call is TRBV6-5, the J call TRBJ1-6; D remains ambiguous. Deletions cut 5 bases from V and 8 bases from J, with 16 bases between. Germline V gene sequence: CDR1 MNHEY, CDR2 SVGAGI. This CDR3 comprises 15 residues. For the CDR3, the DNA is TGTGCCAGCAGTCCCGGGCGGGTCGATTATTCACCCCTCCACTTT. Its translation: CASSPGRVDYSPLHF.

The chain couples TRBV2 to TRBJ1-4; D is uncertain. V was pared by 1 base and J by 9 bases, with 3 bases between. The CDR3 is 11 amino acids. Germline CDR1 SNHLY, CDR2 FYNNEI. CDR3 coding DNA: TGTGCCAGCAGTGAAGGCAAAAAACTGTTTTTT. The encoded protein is CASSEGKKLFF.

The chain recombines TRBV6-1 with TRBJ2-3; 16 nucleotides match TRBD2. This CDR3 has 17 residues. V gave up 4 bases and J gave up 7 bases; unmatched junction bases: 8. CDR1 is MNHNS, CDR2 SASEGT, per germline. CDR3 residues: CASSGGTSGGAGNTQYF. CDR3 nucleotides: TGTGCCAGCAGTGGTGGGACTAGCGGGGGGGCTGGAAATACGCAGTATTTT.

The chain links TRBV5-1 to TRBJ1-2; D unresolved. The CDR3 runs to 15 residues. The V and J ends lost 0 bases and 5 bases respectively, with 14 bases between them. Per germline, CDR1 SGHRS and CDR2 YFSETQ. The CDR3 nucleotides read TGCGCCAGCAGCTTGGGCCTAATGGATAATTATGGCTACACCTTC. As protein: CASSLGLMDNYGYTF.

V gene TRBV2 combines with J gene TRBJ2-1; D gene uncertain. The CDR3 has 11 residues. Germline V gene data show CDR1 as SNHLY and CDR2 as FYNNEI. The V gene lost 5 bases and the J gene lost 5 bases, with 4 bases spanning the gap. CDR3 nucleotides: TGTGCCAGCAGTCGGAACAATGAGCAGTTCTTC. This codes for CASSRNNEQFF.

The CDR3 DNA sequence: TGCGCCAGCAGCCTGCAGGGCTCACGGACTAGCACAGATACGCAGTATTTT. Translation: CASSLQGSRTSTDTQYF. The chain recombines TRBV5-1 with TRBJ2-3, with D possibly called TRBD1 or TRBD2 (5 bases each). The CDR3 runs 17 residues. Germline V lookup: CDR1 SGHRS, CDR2 YFSETQ. V was pared by 4 bases and J by 0 bases, with 18 bases between.

CDR3 nucleotides: TGTGCCAGCAGCCGCGGGACAGTCGGGAACACTGAAGCTTTCTTT. This codes for CASSRGTVGNTEAFF. V is TRBV5-4 and J is TRBJ1-1; the match to TRBD1 covers 7 bases. Germline CDR1 is SGHNT and CDR2 is YYREEE (reference sequence). Trimming at V came to 4 bases and at J to 1 base, leaving 7 bases not matched to a gene. The CDR3 is 15 amino acids.

The chain couples TRBV6-1 to TRBJ2-1; no clear D. In germline, CDR1 is MNHNS, CDR2 SASEGT. There are 14 residues in the CDR3. V lost 1 base, J lost 8 bases, and 12 bases lay in between. CDR3 sequence reads: CASSEGTLRHEQFF. As DNA, the CDR3 is TGTGCCAGCAGTGAAGGGACCCTTAGGCATGAGCAGTTCTTC.